This T cell receptor (beta chain) originates from a study of Ad26.COV2.S vaccination and SARS-CoV-2 variants. CDR3 length equals 11 residues. With 3 bases removed from V and 6 bases from J, the gap between germline ends came to 6 bases. Sequencing used immunoSEQ multiplex PCR; TCRdb keeps in-frame clones, though not all of them. The table records just over 350,000 clones, approximately 90% of them present only once. This rearrangement joins TRBV12-3 or TRBV12-4 to TRBJ2-7; a possible D gene is TRBD2 (6 bases). The receptor was derived from a human donor who had recovered from COVID-19. Sequencing used peripheral blood, obtained after recovery from COVID-19. CDR3 bases: TGTGCCAGCAGTTTGCGGGGCGAGCAGTACTTC. It translates to CASSLRGEQYF.